Following are 5 T cell receptor beta chains from one sample sequenced in a study of blood T cell repertoires in COVID-19. Produced via immunoSEQ multiplex PCR; TCRdb's table is partial and in-frame only. The sample contains under 300,000 clones, over 75% of which appear only once. Sequencing input: peripheral blood. Source of these receptors: a human donor in a cohort sampled during active COVID-19.

This clone was seen a handful of times. The rearrangement joins TRBV27 to TRBJ2-7; 11 bases agree with TRBD2. The CDR3 loop spans 16 amino acids. Losses at the gene ends were 3 bases for V and 3 bases for J; bases not matched to a gene: 7. The germline CDR1 and CDR2 sequences are MNHEY and SMNVEV (reference sequence). CDR3: CASSLRGLAENYEQYF. The DNA of the CDR3 is TGTGCCAGCAGTTTGCGGGGACTAGCGGAGAACTACGAGCAGTACTTC.

The chain combines TRBV3-1 (or the pseudogene TRBV3-2) with TRBJ1-4; tentative D call: TRBD1 (6 bases). Germline V gives CDR1 LGHDT, CDR2 YNNKEL (reference sequence). V dropped 6 bases and J dropped 3 bases, with 14 bases sitting between them. The CDR3 runs 15 residues. In DNA form, the CDR3 reads TGTGCCAGCAGACCTACAGGGTCTGCTAATGAAAAACTGTTTTTT. Its protein is CASRPTGSANEKLFF.

The gene calls are TRBV7-9 and TRBJ2-7; possible D gene TRBD1, 6 bases. V gave up 4 bases and J gave up 3 bases, with 13 bases separating them. The CDR3 is 14 residues long. Germline V gene lookup returns CDR1 SEHNR and CDR2 FQNEAQ (reference sequence). CDR3 sequence reads: CASSSQGSGYEQYF. The DNA of the CDR3 is TGTGCCAGCAGCTCACAGGGAAGTGGCTACGAGCAGTACTTC.

This sequence joins TRBV5-1 and TRBJ2-2; possible D gene TRBD2, 5 bases. The CDR3 totals 18 residues. CDR1 is SGHRS and CDR2 is YFSETQ in the germline V gene. V was clipped by 6 bases and J by 4 bases, with 25 bases between them. Written as DNA, the CDR3 is TGCGCCAGCAACCCCACCAATCCCGGACTCACAGCCACCGGGGAGCTGTTTTTT. Translating gives CASNPTNPGLTATGELFF.

The chain employs TRBV13 and TRBJ2-7; TRBD2 aligns across 9 bases. Per the germline V gene, CDR1 is PRHDT and CDR2 is FYEKMQ (reference sequence). Losses at the gene ends were 3 bases for V and 9 bases for J; bases not matched to a gene: 18. This CDR3 is built from 17 residues. The CDR3 is CASSFLGRGLAGDGQYF. The DNA of the CDR3 is TGTGCCAGCAGCTTTTTAGGGCGGGGATTAGCGGGAGACGGGCAGTACTTC.